Detailed here is one TCR beta chain. Its antigen is still unknown. The sample belongs to a study of shared clonotypes between healthy human individuals. Findings and caveats of the study: Generation of non-shared clonotypes was less probable than generation of clonotypes shared by all four donors. Of the naive CD4 clonotypes, around 5% were shared across a few donors.

Clones were sequenced by immunoSEQ multiplex PCR, and TCRdb holds only the in-frame ones, with some missing. The table shows 2 million to 3 million clones, with over 85% occurring only once. The CDR3 consists of 14 residues. The V gene's germline CDR1 is LGHNA and CDR2 YSLEER. Trimming took 0 bases from V and 7 from J, leaving 9 bases between them. The donors, healthy adults who were HIV-negative, had experienced no recent acute infections or vaccinations. The sequenced material came from naive CD4+ T cells from PBMCs. The subset was: CD45RA+ positively selected. This TCR derives from a man younger than 30 in good health. Some clones in this sample may be carry-over from other donors' samples. The chain combines TRBV4-3 with TRBJ2-2; D is possibly TRBD2 (5 bases). The CDR3 DNA is TGCGCCAGCAGCCAAGACGGGGTGGGCGGGGAGCTGTTTTTT. The encoded protein is CASSQDGVGGELFF.